A single sample gave rise to the 6 T cell receptor beta chains below, sequenced in a study of human T cells and chemical hapten exposure. From the RACE reads, TCRdb called clonotypes with MiXCR, one entry per CDR3 protein. The table includes 85,000 to 90,000 distinct CDR3 sequences, roughly 9.1% detected once. Time point defined: pre-sensitization, week 0. Noted treatment: therapeutic diphenylcyclopropenone sensitization with weekly scalp DPC. Sequencing was performed on whole blood, taken in connection with sensitization to the hapten diphenylcyclopropenone (DPC). Every receptor here comes from a woman aged 40 to 49 with alopecia areata. Some clones in this sample may be carry-over from other donors' samples.

This clonotype was seen at least ten times. The gene calls are TRBV29-1 and TRBJ2-1; no clear D. This CDR3 has 12 amino acids. V was cut by 7 bases and J by 0 bases, with 7 bases left in between. Germline loops: CDR1 SQVTM, CDR2 ANQGSEA. The CDR3: CSALSSYNEQFF. CDR3 nucleotide sequence: TGCAGCGCCCTTAGCTCCTACAATGAGCAGTTCTTC.

This chain connects TRBV28 to TRBJ2-7, with D perhaps being TRBD1 or TRBD2 (6 bases each). Germline values: CDR1 MDHEN, CDR2 SYDVKM. Trimming stripped 0 bases from V and 2 bases from J, with 14 bases between. This CDR3 is built from 16 residues. CDR3 coding DNA: TGTGCCAGCAGTTTATGGGGGGGCCCCCAGCCCTACGAGCAGTACTTC. It is translated as CASSLWGGPQPYEQYF.

This clonotype was found many times. The genes are TRBV6-2 or TRBV6-3 and TRBJ1-1; no firm D call. Deletions cut 7 bases from V and 6 bases from J, with 18 bases between. The CDR3 totals 14 residues. Germline V gene sequence: CDR1 MNHEY, CDR2 SVGEGT. CDR3 in amino acids: CASTPLQWVAEAFF. The CDR3 DNA reads TGTGCCAGCACCCCCTTACAATGGGTCGCTGAAGCTTTCTTT.

This clonotype was counted at least ten times. The rearrangement joins TRBV19 to TRBJ2-4; the D gene is possibly TRBD1 (6 bases). Germline V gene lookup returns CDR1 LNHDA and CDR2 SQIVND (reference sequence). The CDR3 spans 13 residues. V lost 6 bases and J 4 bases, leaving 10 bases between the germline ends. The CDR3 region is CASSPDRKNIQYF. The CDR3 coding sequence is TGTGCCAGTAGCCCGGACAGAAAAAACATTCAGTACTTC. Looking up the rest from reference TRBV19 and TRBJ2-4 gives the full variable domain: DGGITQSPKYLFRKEGQNVTLSCEQNLNHDAMYWYRQDPGQGLRLIYYSQIVNDFQKGDIAEGYSVSREKKESFPLTVTSAQKNPTAFYLCASSPDRKNIQYFGAGTRLSVL.

This clonotype was found many times. V and J are TRBV5-1 and TRBJ1-2; 8 bases are shared with TRBD1. J gave up 8 bases and V 0 bases, and 9 bases lay outside the gene matches. Germline V CDR1 and CDR2: SGHRS, YFSETQ. There are 15 residues in the CDR3. Here the CDR3 reads CASSLAPGGVSGYTF. The CDR3 nucleotides read TGCGCCAGCAGCTTGGCTCCAGGGGGCGTAAGCGGCTACACCTTC.

CDR3: CASSQEKYVDTIYF. The DNA of the CDR3 is TGCGCCAGCAGCCAAGAGAAGTATGTGGACACCATATATTTT. This chain connects TRBV4-3 to TRBJ1-3; D gene uncertain. Trimming stripped 0 bases from V and 8 bases from J, with 11 bases between. This CDR3 region has 14 residues. In germline, CDR1 is LGHNA, CDR2 YSLEER.